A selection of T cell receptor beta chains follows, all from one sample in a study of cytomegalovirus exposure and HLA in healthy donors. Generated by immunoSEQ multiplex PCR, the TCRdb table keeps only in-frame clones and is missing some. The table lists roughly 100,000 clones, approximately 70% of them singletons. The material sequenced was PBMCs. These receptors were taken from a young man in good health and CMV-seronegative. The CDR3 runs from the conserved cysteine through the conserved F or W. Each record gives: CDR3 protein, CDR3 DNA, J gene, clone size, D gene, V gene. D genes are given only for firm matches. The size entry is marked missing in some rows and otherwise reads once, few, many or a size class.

CDR3: CASSAGGGEQYF
DNA: TGTGCCAGCAGCGCGGGGGGAGGCGAGCAGTACTTC
J: TRBJ2-7
size: NA
D: TRBD2
V: TRBV7-8

CDR3: CASSLGGQQANYNEQFF
DNA: TGTGCCAGCAGCTTAGGTGGTCAACAGGCTAACTACAATGAGCAGTTCTTC
J: TRBJ2-1
size: NA
D: NA
V: TRBV11-2

CDR3: CASSGREDGEQYF
DNA: TGTGCCAGCAGTGGTCGCGAGGATGGCGAGCAGTACTTC
J: TRBJ2-7
size: NA
D: NA
V: TRBV2

CDR3: CASSFELNEKLFF
DNA: TGTGCCAGCAGCTTCGAGCTAAATGAAAAACTGTTTTTT
J: TRBJ1-4
size: NA
D: NA
V: TRBV11-3

CDR3: CASGTSGKNNEQFF
DNA: TGCGCCAGCGGTACTAGCGGGAAGAACAATGAGCAGTTCTTC
J: TRBJ2-1
size: NA
D: TRBD2
V: TRBV4-1

CDR3: CASSRTFDSNQPQHF
DNA: TGTGCCAGCAGCCGGACATTCGATAGCAATCAGCCCCAGCATTTT
J: TRBJ1-5
size: few
D: NA
V: TRBV7-2

CDR3: CASFDRGNYGYTF
DNA: TGTGCCTCATTCGACAGGGGTAACTATGGCTACACCTTC
J: TRBJ1-2
size: NA
D: TRBD1
V: TRBV6-5

CDR3: CASSPRGQGNTEAFF
DNA: TGTGCCAGCAGCCCGCGAGGACAGGGGAACACTGAAGCTTTCTTT
J: TRBJ1-1
size: once
D: TRBD1
V: TRBV11-3

CDR3: CASSIDRIGSTEAFF
DNA: TGTGCCAGTAGTATCGACAGGATCGGGTCCACTGAAGCTTTCTTT
J: TRBJ1-1
size: once
D: NA
V: TRBV19

CDR3: CASSEPNRGDTEAFF
DNA: TGTGCCAGCAGTGAACCTAACAGGGGGGACACTGAAGCTTTCTTT
J: TRBJ1-1
size: NA
D: TRBD1
V: TRBV25-1

CDR3: CASSPLGQGHQPQHF
DNA: TGTGCCAGCAGCCCTCTGGGACAGGGCCATCAGCCCCAGCATTTT
J: TRBJ1-5
size: NA
D: TRBD1
V: TRBV5-5

CDR3: CATSREGGGQSTGPTGELFF
DNA: TGTGCCACCAGCAGAGAGGGGGGGGGCCAGTCAACAGGGCCCACCGGGGAGCTGTTTTTT
J: TRBJ2-2
size: NA
D: NA
V: TRBV15

CDR3: CAWSVGGQQTQYF
DNA: TGTGCCTGGAGTGTGGGGGGTCAGCAGACCCAGTACTTC
J: TRBJ2-5
size: once
D: NA
V: TRBV30

CDR3: CASSISPKTEAFF
DNA: TGTGCCAGCAGTATCAGTCCCAAGACTGAAGCTTTCTTT
J: TRBJ1-1
size: NA
D: NA
V: TRBV6-6

CDR3: CASRASGRYYEQYF
DNA: TGTGCCAGCAGAGCTAGCGGACGTTATTACGAGCAGTACTTC
J: TRBJ2-7
size: NA
D: TRBD2
V: TRBV2

CDR3: CASSLGQGALYGYTF
DNA: TGTGCCAGCAGCTTGGGACAGGGGGCGTTATATGGCTACACCTTC
J: TRBJ1-2
size: NA
D: TRBD1
V: TRBV5-6

CDR3: CASSLKVGESYNEQFF
DNA: TGTGCCAGCAGCTTAAAGGTGGGAGAGAGCTACAATGAGCAGTTCTTC
J: TRBJ2-1
size: once
D: NA
V: TRBV7-3

CDR3: CASTFGVADTEAFF
DNA: TGTGCCAGCACCTTCGGTGTTGCGGACACTGAAGCTTTCTTT
J: TRBJ1-1
size: NA
D: NA
V: TRBV28

CDR3: CASSRTGGHGIQPQHF
DNA: TGTGCCAGCAGCAGGACAGGAGGGCATGGGATTCAGCCCCAGCATTTT
J: TRBJ1-5
size: few
D: TRBD1
V: TRBV27

CDR3: CASSPADQGNEQFF
DNA: TGTGCCAGCAGCCCCGCGGACCAGGGCAATGAGCAGTTCTTC
J: TRBJ2-1
size: few
D: NA
V: TRBV9

CDR3: CASSPSTGDNQPQHF
DNA: TGTGCCAGCAGCCCATCTACGGGGGACAATCAGCCCCAGCATTTT
J: TRBJ1-5
size: NA
D: NA
V: TRBV4-2

CDR3: CASSLAGASYNEQFF
DNA: TGTGCCAGCAGCTTAGCGGGAGCCTCCTACAATGAGCAGTTCTTC
J: TRBJ2-1
size: NA
D: NA
V: TRBV7-2

CDR3: CASSQEGRTSGSNEQFF
DNA: TGTGCCAGCAGCCAAGAGGGTAGGACTAGCGGCTCCAATGAGCAGTTCTTC
J: TRBJ2-1
size: NA
D: TRBD2
V: TRBV4-2

CDR3: CASSQDREGAVTEAFF
DNA: TGCGCCAGCAGCCAAGATCGAGAGGGGGCTGTGACTGAAGCTTTCTTT
J: TRBJ1-1
size: few
D: TRBD1
V: TRBV4-3

CDR3: CAWSVQDEKLFF
DNA: TGTGCCTGGAGTGTACAAGATGAAAAACTGTTTTTT
J: TRBJ1-4
size: few
D: NA
V: TRBV30

CDR3: CASSLGTEGDIQYF
DNA: TGCGCCAGCAGCTTGGGGACAGAGGGAGACATTCAGTACTTC
J: TRBJ2-4
size: few
D: NA
V: TRBV5-1

CDR3: CASSLPGGGYNEQFF
DNA: TGCGCCAGCAGCTTACCGGGGGGAGGCTACAATGAGCAGTTCTTC
J: TRBJ2-1
size: once
D: TRBD2
V: TRBV5-1

CDR3: CAWSAPAGTNEKLFF
DNA: TGTGCCTGGAGTGCGCCCGCCGGGACTAATGAAAAACTGTTTTTT
J: TRBJ1-4
size: NA
D: NA
V: TRBV30

CDR3: CASSGGLAVTGELFF
DNA: TGTGCCAGTAGTGGGGGACTAGCTGTGACCGGGGAGCTGTTTTTT
J: TRBJ2-2
size: NA
D: TRBD2
V: TRBV19

CDR3: CASSEPLRTGGAETQYF
DNA: TGTGCCAGCAGTGAACCCCTGAGGACAGGAGGGGCAGAGACCCAGTACTTC
J: TRBJ2-5
size: few
D: NA
V: TRBV25-1

CDR3: CASSDRRGGVNEQFF
DNA: TGTGCCAGCAGTGATCGGCGGGGGGGGGTCAATGAGCAGTTCTTC
J: TRBJ2-1
size: NA
D: TRBD2
V: TRBV6-1

CDR3: CASSLRPLAGGSSYNEQFF
DNA: TGTGCCAGCAGTTTACGTCCACTAGCGGGAGGTAGCTCCTACAATGAGCAGTTCTTC
J: TRBJ2-1
size: NA
D: TRBD2
V: TRBV27

CDR3: CAWSSGHVGEAFF
DNA: TGTGCCTGGTCGTCGGGACACGTCGGGGAAGCTTTCTTT
J: TRBJ1-1
size: few
D: NA
V: TRBV30

CDR3: CASSRWGTRTSGVHEQYF
DNA: TGTGCCAGTAGTCGGTGGGGGACCCGCACTAGCGGCGTTCACGAGCAGTACTTC
J: TRBJ2-7
size: NA
D: TRBD2
V: TRBV19

CDR3: CASSSGQALYGYTF
DNA: TGTGCCAGCAGCTCCGGACAGGCGCTCTATGGCTACACCTTC
J: TRBJ1-2
size: NA
D: TRBD1
V: TRBV7-2

CDR3: CASSRTSYNEQFF
DNA: TGTGCCAGCAGCCGAACTAGCTACAATGAGCAGTTCTTC
J: TRBJ2-1
size: NA
D: NA
V: TRBV7-2

CDR3: CAWSWGQKSFSGNTIYF
DNA: TGTGCCTGGAGTTGGGGGCAGAAAAGTTTCTCTGGAAACACCATATATTTT
J: TRBJ1-3
size: NA
D: NA
V: TRBV30